This record concerns one T cell receptor (beta chain) sequence. The method was immunoSEQ multiplex PCR; TCRdb's version includes in-frame clones alone and lacks a portion of them. The table lists roughly 67,000 clones, nearly 90% of them singletons. The CDR3 runs 15 residues. The germline V and J ends were trimmed by 4 bases and 6 bases, with 18 bases remaining between them. Germline values: CDR1 SGHVS, CDR2 FNYEAQ. The sample comes from a study of T cell responses to AZD1222 COVID-19 vaccine. The TCR originated in an adult who received the AZD1222 COVID-19 vaccine. The chain recombines TRBV7-6 with TRBJ2-5, with D uncertain. The specimen comprised peripheral blood, sampled 28 days after the second AZD1222 dose. CDR3 amino acids: CASSSPFSVKKTQYF. CDR3 sequence (DNA): TGTGCCAGCAGCTCTCCCTTTTCGGTGAAAAAGACCCAGTACTTC. Variable domain in full (rest from reference TRBV7-6 and TRBJ2-5): GAGVSQSPRYKVTKRGQDVALRCDPISGHVSLYWYRQALGQGPEFLTYFNYEAQQDKSGLPNDRFSAERPEGSISTLTIQRTEQRDSAMYRCASSSPFSVKKTQYFGPGTRLLVL.